What follows describes a single T cell receptor beta chain. Its antigen is not identified. The record originates from a study of OX40 agonist ivuxolimab in advanced cancers. Looking at the study overall: Dose-escalation patients were diagnosed with hepatocellular carcinoma, melanoma, renal cell cancer or head and neck cancer. Previous treatment with anti-PD-1, anti-PD-L1 or anti-CTLA-4 therapy was allowed; under 50% had received some. Study results and caveats: With doses of 0.1 to 3.0 mg/kg, CD4+ and CD8+ blood T cells had undergone clonal expansion by week 6. There were, on average, more expanded clones in CD8+ T cells than in CD4+.

CDR3 length: 16 residues. V was cut by 0 bases and J by 4 bases, with 16 bases left in between. From germline, CDR1 is SGDLS and CDR2 YYNGEE. Some clones are missing from TCRdb's copy, which holds only in-frame ones; the method was immunoSEQ multiplex PCR. The sample yields about 59,000 clones, 87% seen once. This specimen was CD4+ or CD8+ T cells sorted from blood, taken in a trial of the OX40 agonist ivuxolimab. This clonotype originated in an adult with an advanced solid tumor such as melanoma, head and neck, liver or kidney cancer. The V call is TRBV9, the J call TRBJ2-5, with a possible D match to TRBD1 (5 bases). CDR3 protein: CASSVGSVDQGETQYF. Here the CDR3 DNA reads TGTGCCAGCAGCGTAGGGTCCGTAGACCAGGGAGAGACCCAGTACTTC. The variable domain in full, with the rest retrieved from reference TRBV9 and TRBJ2-5, is DSGVTQTPKHLITATGQRVTLRCSPRSGDLSVYWYQQSLDQGLQFLIQYYNGEERAKGNILERFSAQQFPDLHSELNLSSLELGDSALYFCASSVGSVDQGETQYFGPGTRLLVL.